The rows below give T cell receptor beta chains drawn from one sample of a study of T cell responses to AZD1222 COVID-19 vaccine. Data came from immunoSEQ multiplex PCR; TCRdb stores just in-frame clones and leaves some out. This sample has nearly 90,000 clones, with 88% found just once. Sequencing used peripheral blood, obtained on day 0 of AZD1222 vaccination. These receptors were obtained from an adult in good health. The CDR3 runs from the conserved cysteine through the conserved F or W.

V: TRBV30
J: TRBJ2-5
CDR3: CAWGVQETQYF

V: TRBV28
J: TRBJ2-1
CDR3: CASSTPGGFSYNEQFF

V: TRBV7-3
J: TRBJ2-1
CDR3: CASSLTSSGNEQFF

V: TRBV11-2
J: TRBJ2-7
CDR3: CASSLDMLEQYF

V: TRBV6-5
J: TRBJ2-1
CDR3: CATLQGGGSYNEQFF

V: TRBV28
J: TRBJ1-2
CDR3: CASSIRQERYGYTF

V: TRBV5-6
J: TRBJ1-4
CDR3: CASSRDLRQGRRDEKLFF

V: TRBV5-6
J: TRBJ2-1
CDR3: CASSLSVEQFF

V: TRBV9
J: TRBJ2-7
CDR3: CASSPQGGTSREQYF

V: TRBV9
J: TRBJ2-1
CDR3: CASSVDVAHYNEQFF

V: TRBV24-1
J: TRBJ2-1
CDR3: CATSDSGIVDNEQFF

V: TRBV6-5
J: TRBJ1-1
CDR3: CASRPEGLLRTEAFF

V: TRBV3-1/TRBV3-2
J: TRBJ2-5
CDR3: CARPGGATEETQYF

V: TRBV29-1
J: TRBJ1-1
CDR3: CSVRGYTEAFF

V: TRBV15
J: TRBJ2-7
CDR3: CATSRDGTSYEQYF

V: TRBV11-3
J: TRBJ2-1
CDR3: CASSLVASGIGEQFF

V: TRBV28
J: TRBJ2-3
CDR3: CASSFSADTQYF

V: TRBV7-2
J: TRBJ2-1
CDR3: CASSLVSGPYNEQFF

V: TRBV7-9
J: TRBJ1-5
CDR3: CASSFSGQPQHF

V: TRBV2
J: TRBJ1-2
CDR3: CASSESRAYGYTF

V: TRBV27
J: TRBJ2-2
CDR3: CASSLNRGTGELFF

V: TRBV3-1/TRBV3-2
J: TRBJ1-6
CDR3: CASSRGSNSPLHF

V: TRBV18
J: TRBJ2-1
CDR3: CASSPQGGGYEQFF

V: TRBV28
J: TRBJ1-2
CDR3: CASSLTRQGGDYGYTF

V: TRBV11-1
J: TRBJ2-7
CDR3: CASSLTSATSYEQYF

V: TRBV18
J: TRBJ1-3
CDR3: CASSPQPDRPGNTIYF

V: TRBV7-3
J: TRBJ2-2
CDR3: CASSPNQGGSGELFF

V: TRBV7-6
J: TRBJ2-2
CDR3: CASSGGEANTGELFF

V: TRBV5-1
J: TRBJ1-3
CDR3: CASSPLTGNTIYF

V: TRBV4-2
J: TRBJ1-5
CDR3: CASSQEKANNQPQHF

V: TRBV7-2
J: TRBJ2-7
CDR3: CASSVTIWAGNTYEQYF

V: TRBV6-2/TRBV6-3
J: TRBJ2-3
CDR3: CASSYSTAPGQGNLDTQYF

V: TRBV5-8
J: TRBJ2-7
CDR3: CASSLTRDRAHEQYF

V: TRBV5-4
J: TRBJ2-1
CDR3: CASSLPRQGFINEQFF

V: TRBV14
J: TRBJ2-7
CDR3: CASSQLDRVGEQYF

V: TRBV9
J: TRBJ2-2
CDR3: CASSVAGRGHTGELFF

V: TRBV10-3
J: TRBJ1-2
CDR3: CAISESPGPANYGYTF

V: TRBV6-1
J: TRBJ2-1
CDR3: CASSDSGRGGNEQFF

V: TRBV4-2
J: TRBJ1-2
CDR3: CASSQSRQGYGYTF